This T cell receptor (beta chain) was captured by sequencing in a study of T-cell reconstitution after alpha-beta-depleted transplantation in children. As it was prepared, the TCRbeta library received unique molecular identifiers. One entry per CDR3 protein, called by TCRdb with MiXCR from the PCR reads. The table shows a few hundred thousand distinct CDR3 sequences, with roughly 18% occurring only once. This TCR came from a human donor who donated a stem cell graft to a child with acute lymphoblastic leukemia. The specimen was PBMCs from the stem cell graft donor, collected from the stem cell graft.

For the CDR3, the DNA is TGTGCCAGCAGCTCCGCCCTGACTAACTATGGCTACACCTTC. Protein sequence: CASSSALTNYGYTF. The chain is built from TRBV7-9 and TRBJ1-2; D gene unclear. This CDR3 contains 14 residues. V was clipped by 4 bases and J by 0 bases, with 9 bases between them. Germline values: CDR1 SEHNR, CDR2 FQNEAQ (reference sequence).